Described below is a single T cell receptor beta chain sequence and its context. The PCR ran on 60 Vbeta and 13 Jbeta primers. Repertoires were generated with immunoSEQ multiplex PCR, while TCRdb's copy carries only in-frame clones and drops some. The sample has around 87,000 clones; over 75% are singletons. The data originate from a study of cytomegalovirus exposure and HLA in healthy donors. The CDR3 totals 10 residues. Per germline, CDR1 GTSNPN and CDR2 SVGIG (reference sequence). Trimming removed 8 bases at V and 6 bases at J, with 10 bases between. Sequenced input: PBMCs. V and J are TRBV30 and TRBJ1-2; the D gene is possibly TRBD1 (6 bases). The receptor was isolated from a girl aged 2 to 10 in good health and CMV-seropositive. CDR3 sequence: CAGGRDGYTF. In DNA form, the CDR3 reads TGTGCCGGGGGCAGGGATGGCTACACCTTC.